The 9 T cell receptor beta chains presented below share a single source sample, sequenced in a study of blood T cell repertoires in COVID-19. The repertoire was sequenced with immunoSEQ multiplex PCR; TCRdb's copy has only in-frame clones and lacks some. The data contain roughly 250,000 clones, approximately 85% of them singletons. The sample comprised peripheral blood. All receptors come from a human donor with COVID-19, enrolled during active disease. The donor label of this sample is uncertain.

CDR3 amino acids: CASKPTGTNEKLFF. The CDR3 DNA sequence: TGTGCCAGCAAGCCGACAGGGACCAATGAAAAACTGTTTTTT. This rearrangement joins TRBV2 to TRBJ1-4, with TRBD1 matching over 7 bases. The CDR3 extends over 14 amino acids. Germline loops: CDR1 SNHLY, CDR2 FYNNEI. V gave up 7 bases and J gave up 5 bases; unmatched junction bases: 7.

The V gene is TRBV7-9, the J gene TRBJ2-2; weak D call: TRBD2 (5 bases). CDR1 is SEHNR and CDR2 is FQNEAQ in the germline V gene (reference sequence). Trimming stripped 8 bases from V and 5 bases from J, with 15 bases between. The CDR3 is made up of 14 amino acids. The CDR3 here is CASVPWSGTGELFF. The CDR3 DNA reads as TGTGCCAGCGTCCCTTGGTCGGGAACCGGGGAGCTGTTTTTT.

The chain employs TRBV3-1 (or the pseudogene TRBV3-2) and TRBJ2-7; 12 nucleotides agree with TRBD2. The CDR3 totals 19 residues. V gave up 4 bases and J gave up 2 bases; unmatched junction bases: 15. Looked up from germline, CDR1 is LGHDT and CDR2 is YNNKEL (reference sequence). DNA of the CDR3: TGTGCCAGCAGCCCCGGACTAGCGGGATATACAGCATGGGCCTACGAGCAGTACTTC. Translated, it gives CASSPGLAGYTAWAYEQYF.

CDR3 loop: CASSPRTGGYEKLFF. In DNA, the CDR3 is TGTGCCAGCAGCCCCCGGACAGGGGGCTATGAAAAACTGTTTTTT. The rearrangement uses TRBV7-8 and TRBJ1-4, with 11 bases identical to TRBD1. The CDR3 loop spans 15 amino acids. In germline, CDR1 is SGHVS, CDR2 FQNEAQ. The junction had 5 bases not matched to a gene; V was cut back by 5 bases and J by 6 bases.

The CDR3 region is CASSPVRGPTDTQYF. CDR3 nucleotide sequence: TGCGCCAGCAGCCCGGTGAGGGGGCCGACAGATACGCAGTATTTT. The chain employs TRBV5-1 and TRBJ2-3, with 7 bases that match TRBD1. The germline V gene encodes CDR1 SGHRS and CDR2 YFSETQ. Trimming at V came to 4 bases and at J to 3 bases, leaving 8 bases not matched to a gene. The CDR3 runs 15 residues.

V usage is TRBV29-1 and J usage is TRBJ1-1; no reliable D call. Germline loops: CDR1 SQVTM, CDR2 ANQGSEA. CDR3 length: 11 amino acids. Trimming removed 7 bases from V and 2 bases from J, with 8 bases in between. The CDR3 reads CSAGDNTEAFF. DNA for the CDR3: TGCAGCGCCGGAGACAACACTGAAGCTTTCTTT.

CDR3 region: CAISVLAGGSAYEQYF. The CDR3 nucleotides are TGTGCCATCAGTGTTCTAGCGGGAGGCTCAGCCTACGAGCAGTACTTC. The chain carries TRBV10-3 and TRBJ2-7; 11 nucleotides line up with TRBD2. The CDR3 sequence is 16 residues long. CDR1 ENHRY and CDR2 SYGVKD come from the germline V gene. V shed 4 bases and J 2 bases; nucleotides not matched to a gene: 7.

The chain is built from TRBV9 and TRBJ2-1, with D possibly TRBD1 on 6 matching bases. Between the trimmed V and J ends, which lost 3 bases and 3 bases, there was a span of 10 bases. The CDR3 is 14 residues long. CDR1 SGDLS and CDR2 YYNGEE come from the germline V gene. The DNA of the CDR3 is TGTGCCAGCAGCGCAGGGACAATCTACAATGAGCAGTTCTTC. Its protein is CASSAGTIYNEQFF.

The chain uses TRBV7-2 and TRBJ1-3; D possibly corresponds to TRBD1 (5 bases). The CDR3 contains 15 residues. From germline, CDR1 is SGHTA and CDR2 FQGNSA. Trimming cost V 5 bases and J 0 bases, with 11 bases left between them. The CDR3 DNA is TGTGCCAGCAGCGACAGCAACTACTCTGGAAACACCATATATTTT. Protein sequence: CASSDSNYSGNTIYF.